The entry below describes one T cell receptor beta chain. The data are from a study of blood T cell repertoires in COVID-19. As for the study in general: The samples span acute and convalescent COVID-19 from the United States, Italy and Spain. The analysed material was cDNA or gDNA that came from T cells, B-cell-depleted T cells, or PBMCs.

Authors' data handling: Amplified reference gene primers provided the basis for estimating nucleated cell counts. Using immunoSEQ multiplex PCR, the repertoire was profiled, and TCRdb retains in-frame clones only, with some absent. The DNA was the basis for D and trimming; V, J and clone size are from that table. The sample records around 300,000 clones, about 86% being singletons. The specimen sequenced was peripheral blood. This receptor was identified in a young man with active or convalescent COVID-19.

This CDR3 is CASSFRQGGNQETQYF. CDR3 nucleotide sequence: TGTGCCAGCAGCTTCCGACAGGGGGGCAATCAAGAGACCCAGTACTTC. The chain carries TRBV9 and TRBJ2-5; the match to TRBD1 covers 9 bases. The V gene end was trimmed by 4 bases and the J gene end by 2 bases; junction bases not matched to a gene: 9. The CDR3 consists of 16 residues. Germline CDR1 and CDR2: SGDLS and YYNGEE.